This TCR beta chain was found in a study of blood T cell repertoires in COVID-19. In the study overall: The United States, Italy and Spain were the sources of the acute and convalescent COVID-19 samples.

This CDR3 is 13 amino acids long. From germline, CDR1 is SGHDN and CDR2 FVKESK. Trimming took off 0 bases at V and 7 bases at J, with 8 bases between the two ends. Authors' methods: The assay estimated nucleated cells by amplifying reference gene primers. Measured with immunoSEQ multiplex PCR; TCRdb has only the in-frame clones, and not every one. Clone size and the V and J calls come from that table; the DNA yielded D and trimming. The repertoire consists of hundreds of thousands of clones, with around 89% occurring once and the leading ten covering about 4.5%. This receptor was obtained from a young woman with acute or convalescent COVID-19. J is TRBJ2-3 and V is TRBV14; no clear D gene. The sample consisted of peripheral blood. The CDR3 here is CASSQDLAHTQYF. The CDR3, as DNA: TGTGCCAGCAGCCAAGATTTGGCCCATACGCAGTATTTT.